The 12 T cell receptor beta chains given below trace back to one sample, sequenced in a study of blood T cell repertoires in COVID-19. Data came from immunoSEQ multiplex PCR; TCRdb stores just in-frame clones and leaves some out. The sample yields roughly 350,000 clones, roughly 86% seen once. The specimen was peripheral blood. The receptors here all came from a woman in her 30s with COVID-19, enrolled during active disease.

This clone has a single count. CDR3 protein: CASRQGAWGEKLFF. CDR3 bases: TGTGCCAGCAGACAGGGGGCTTGGGGTGAAAAACTGTTTTTT. The chain is built from TRBV2 and TRBJ1-4, with TRBD1 matching 9 bases. Per germline, CDR1 SNHLY and CDR2 FYNNEI. The CDR3 runs to 14 residues. Losses at the gene ends were 6 bases for V and 7 bases for J; bases not matched to a gene: 6.

The rearrangement joins TRBV12-5 to TRBJ2-3; 7 bases agree with TRBD1. The length of the CDR3 is 15 residues. V lost 4 bases to trimming and J lost 4 bases; unmatched junction nucleotides: 8. Germline V gives CDR1 LGHNT, CDR2 FRNRAP. The CDR3 bases are TGTGCTAGTGGTTCCGGACAGGTCTCACCAGATACGCAGTATTTT. It yields the protein CASGSGQVSPDTQYF.

This chain connects TRBV12-3 or TRBV12-4 to TRBJ2-7, with 7 bases identical to TRBD1. The V and J ends lost 9 bases and 0 bases, in that order; junction bases with no gene match: 2. The CDR3 runs 12 residues. Written as DNA, the CDR3 is TGTGCCAGTCGGGACAGCTCCTACGAGCAGTACTTC. Encoded protein: CASRDSSYEQYF.

The rearrangement joins TRBV9 to TRBJ2-7; D may be TRBD1 (5 bases). Trimming took off 0 bases at V and 6 bases at J, with 13 bases between the two ends. Germline V lookup: CDR1 SGDLS, CDR2 YYNGEE. The CDR3 extends over 14 amino acids. The CDR3, as DNA: TGTGCCAGCAGCGTAGGCAGGGAACCTCTCGAGCAGTACTTC. This gives the protein CASSVGREPLEQYF.

The rearrangement links TRBV11-2 to TRBJ1-5, with a possible D match to TRBD1 (6 bases). This CDR3 has 13 amino acids. Germline CDR1 reads SGHAT; CDR2 reads FQNNGV. V was cut by 5 bases and J by 5 bases, with 10 bases left in between. The CDR3 DNA sequence: TGTGCCAGCAGCCTTGAGGGGGATCAGCCCCAGCATTTT. Its translation: CASSLEGDQPQHF. Full variable domain (remainder filled in from reference TRBV11-2 and TRBJ1-5): EAGVAQSPRYKIIEKRQSVAFWCNPISGHATLYWYQQILGQGPKLLIQFQNNGVVDDSQLPKDRFSAERLKGVDSTLKIQPAKLEDSAVYLCASSLEGDQPQHFGDGTRLSIL.

V is TRBV13 and J is TRBJ1-5, with 8 bases fitting TRBD1. The CDR3 contains 13 residues. J gave up 5 bases and V 3 bases, and 0 bases lay outside the gene matches. From germline, CDR1 is PRHDT and CDR2 FYEKMQ (reference sequence). CDR3 region: CASSFRGHQPQHF. DNA of the CDR3: TGTGCCAGCAGCTTCAGGGGGCATCAGCCCCAGCATTTT.

This chain uses TRBV27 with TRBJ1-1; possible D gene TRBD1, 5 bases. CDR1 is MNHEY, CDR2 SMNVEV, per germline (reference sequence). V lost 6 bases and J lost 2, with 19 bases in between. The CDR3 sequence is 16 residues long. The CDR3 is CASSRTDRGSNTEAFF. The DNA for the CDR3 is TGTGCCAGCAGCCGCACCGACAGAGGCTCAAACACTGAAGCTTTCTTT.

The chain recombines TRBV2 with TRBJ2-3, with D possibly matching TRBD2 (6 bases). There are 15 residues in the CDR3. Germline-derived CDR1 and CDR2 are SNHLY and FYNNEI. Trimming took 3 bases from V and 0 from J, leaving 10 bases between them. The CDR3 sequence is CASSDGGTSTDTQYF. Written as DNA, the CDR3 is TGTGCCAGCAGTGATGGCGGGACTAGCACAGATACGCAGTATTTT.

V usage is TRBV11-2 and J usage is TRBJ1-2, with D tentatively TRBD1 (5 bases). Trimming pared 5 bases from V and 4 bases from J, leaving 11 bases between. The CDR3 loop spans 13 amino acids. Looked up from germline, CDR1 is SGHAT and CDR2 is FQNNGV. The CDR3 DNA sequence: TGTGCCAGCAGCCCCGACAGACGCTATGGCTACACCTTC. Translated: CASSPDRRYGYTF.

This chain joins TRBV5-4 and TRBJ2-5, with D possibly matching TRBD1 (6 bases). CDR3 length equals 13 residues. CDR1 and CDR2 from the germline V gene are SGHNT and YYREEE (reference sequence). Trimming took off 0 bases at V and 4 bases at J, with 7 bases between the two ends. CDR3: CASSLVRGETQYF. DNA for the CDR3: TGTGCCAGCAGCTTGGTCAGGGGAGAGACCCAGTACTTC.

This sequence joins TRBV5-1 and TRBJ2-5, with 9 bases that match TRBD2. The CDR3 has 16 residues. Germline CDR1 reads SGHRS; CDR2 reads YFSETQ. After removal of 0 bases from V and 5 bases from J, the junction contained 8 bases not matched to a gene. CDR3 protein: CASSLAVAGVGETQYF. The CDR3 nucleotides read TGCGCCAGCAGCTTGGCGGTAGCGGGAGTCGGGGAGACCCAGTACTTC.

V usage is TRBV9 and J usage is TRBJ1-4; the match to TRBD1 covers 8 bases. This CDR3 is 15 amino acids long. V lost 4 bases and J lost 8; bases outside the gene matches: 10. CDR1 and CDR2 from the germline V gene are SGDLS and YYNGEE. The CDR3 sequence: CASSLGGTGQEKLFF. The DNA for the CDR3 is TGTGCCAGCAGCCTAGGGGGGACAGGACAAGAAAAACTGTTTTTT. The full variable domain, rest sourced from reference TRBV9 and TRBJ1-4, is DSGVTQTPKHLITATGQRVTLRCSPRSGDLSVYWYQQSLDQGLQFLIQYYNGEERAKGNILERFSAQQFPDLHSELNLSSLELGDSALYFCASSLGGTGQEKLFFGSGTQLSVL.